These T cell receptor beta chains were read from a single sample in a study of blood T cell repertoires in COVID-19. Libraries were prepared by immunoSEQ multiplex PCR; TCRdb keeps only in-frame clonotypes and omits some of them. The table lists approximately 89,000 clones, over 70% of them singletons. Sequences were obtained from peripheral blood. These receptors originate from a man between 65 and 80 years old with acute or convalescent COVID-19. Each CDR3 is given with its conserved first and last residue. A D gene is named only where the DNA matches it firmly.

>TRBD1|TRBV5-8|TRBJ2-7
CASSLVLGTVSYEQYF
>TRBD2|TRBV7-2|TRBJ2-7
CASSVSGFYDEQYF
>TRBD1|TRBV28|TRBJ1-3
CASSSPDRADTIYF
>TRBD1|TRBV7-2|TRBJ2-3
CASSGTGTGVGDTQYF
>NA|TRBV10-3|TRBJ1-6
CAISESKTGAGSPLHF
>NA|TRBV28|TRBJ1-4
CASSQAGNEKLFF
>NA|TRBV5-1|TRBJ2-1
CASSLADSLRADEQFF
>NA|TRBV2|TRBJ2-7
CASREQGTYEQYF
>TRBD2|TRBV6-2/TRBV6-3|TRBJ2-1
CASSLTSGRGSDNEQFF
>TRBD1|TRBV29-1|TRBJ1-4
CSVAGQGGEKLFF
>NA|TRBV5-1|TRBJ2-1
CASSEPSSNEQFF
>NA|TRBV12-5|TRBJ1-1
CASGLEPGAEAFF
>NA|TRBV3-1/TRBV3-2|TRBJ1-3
CASSLGGSGNTIYF
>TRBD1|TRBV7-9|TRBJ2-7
CASSLAGGQGQVEQYF
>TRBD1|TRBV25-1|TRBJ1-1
CATTGGVGTEAFF
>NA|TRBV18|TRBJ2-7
CASSPGTGQNEQYF